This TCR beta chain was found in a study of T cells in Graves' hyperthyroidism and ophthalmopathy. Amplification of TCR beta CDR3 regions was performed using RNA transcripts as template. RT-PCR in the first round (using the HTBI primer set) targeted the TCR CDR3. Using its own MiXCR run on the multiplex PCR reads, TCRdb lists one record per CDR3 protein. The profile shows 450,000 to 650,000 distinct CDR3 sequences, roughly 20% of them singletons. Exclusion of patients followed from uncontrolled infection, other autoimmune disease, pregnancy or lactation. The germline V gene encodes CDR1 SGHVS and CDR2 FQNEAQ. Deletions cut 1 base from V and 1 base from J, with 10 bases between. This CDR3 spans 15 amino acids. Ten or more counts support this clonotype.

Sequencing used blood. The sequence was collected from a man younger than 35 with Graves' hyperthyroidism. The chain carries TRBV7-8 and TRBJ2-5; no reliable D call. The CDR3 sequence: CASSLVQPPQETQYF. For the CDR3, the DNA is TGTGCCAGCAGCTTAGTACAGCCCCCCCAAGAGACCCAGTACTTC.